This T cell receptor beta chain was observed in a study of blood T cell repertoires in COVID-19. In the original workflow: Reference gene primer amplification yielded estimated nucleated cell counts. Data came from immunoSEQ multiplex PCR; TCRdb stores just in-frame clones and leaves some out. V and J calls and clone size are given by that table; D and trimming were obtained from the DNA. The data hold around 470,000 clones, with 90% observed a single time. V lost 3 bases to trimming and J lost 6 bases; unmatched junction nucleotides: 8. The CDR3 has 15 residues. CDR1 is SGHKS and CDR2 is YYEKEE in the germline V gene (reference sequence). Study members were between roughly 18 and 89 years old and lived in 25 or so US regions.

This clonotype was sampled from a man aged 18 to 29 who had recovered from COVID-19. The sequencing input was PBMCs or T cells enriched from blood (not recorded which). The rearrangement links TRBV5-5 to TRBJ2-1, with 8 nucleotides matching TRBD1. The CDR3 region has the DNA TGTGCCAGCAGCTCCCGGGACAGGCCCATCAATGAGCAGTTCTTC. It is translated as CASSSRDRPINEQFF.